The sequence of this T cell receptor beta chain was determined in a study of cytomegalovirus exposure and HLA in healthy donors. The CDR3 contains 18 residues. V was clipped by 3 bases and J by 3 bases; unmatched bases: 11. Germline-derived CDR1 and CDR2 are MDHEN and SYDVKM. A multiplex PCR was run with 60 Vbeta primers and 13 Jbeta primers. The repertoire was sequenced with immunoSEQ multiplex PCR; TCRdb's copy has only in-frame clones and lacks some. The profile shows approximately 210,000 clones, over 80% of them singletons. The sample comprised PBMCs. The clonotype was recovered from a woman aged 45-59 years in good health and CMV-seropositive. The chain uses TRBV28 and TRBJ2-5; 12 bases fit TRBD2. CDR3 sequence reads: CASSFPRLAGVMEETQYF. CDR3 coding DNA: TGTGCCAGCAGTTTCCCACGACTAGCGGGGGTTATGGAAGAGACCCAGTACTTC.